Listed below are T cell receptor beta chains from one sample, sequenced in a study of immune evolution from preneoplasia to lung adenocarcinoma. Measured with immunoSEQ multiplex PCR; TCRdb has only the in-frame clones, and not every one. The sample holds approximately 11,000 clones, about 79% seen once. The sequenced sample was FFPE minimally invasive lung adenocarcinoma tissue. These TCRs come from a person between 55 and 80 years old with lung adenocarcinoma. Each CDR3 is given with its conserved first and last residue. A D gene is named only where the DNA matches it firmly. A row's size may be missing; if present it is once, few, many or a size class.

j_call clone_size d_call v_call cdr3_aa cdr3_nt
TRBJ1-1 . . TRBV4-1 CASSQGGGARTEAFF TGCGCCAGCAGCCAAGGCGGGGGCGCTCGGACTGAAGCTTTCTTT
TRBJ2-7 . . TRBV10-3 CAISRDEGIYEQYF TGTGCCATCAGTCGGGATGAAGGGATCTACGAGCAGTACTTC
TRBJ2-2 . . TRBV6-4 CASSDTSTNTGELFF TGTGCCAGCAGTGACACTAGCACGAACACCGGGGAGCTGTTTTTT
TRBJ2-7 . . TRBV28 CASTRTLSYEQYF TGTGCCAGCACTCGGACACTCTCCTACGAGCAGTACTTC
TRBJ2-1 . TRBD1 TRBV10-3 CAISEQGGPEQFF TGTGCCATCAGTGAGCAAGGGGGCCCTGAGCAGTTCTTC
TRBJ2-3 . . TRBV6-5 CASSYDVRRTDTQYF TGTGCCAGCAGTTACGACGTCCGACGCACAGATACGCAGTATTTT
TRBJ1-6 . . TRBV6-1 CASRGRFSTSPLHF TGTGCCAGCAGGGGTCGATTTTCTACTTCACCCCTCCACTTT
TRBJ1-6 once TRBD1 TRBV30 CAWSGTGEFSPLHF TGTGCCTGGAGTGGGACAGGGGAGTTTTCACCCCTCCACTTT
TRBJ2-6 . . TRBV21-1 CASSKPPRGWLANVLTF TGTGCCAGCAGCAAACCCCCCCGGGGGTGGTTGGCCAACGTCCTGACTTTC
TRBJ1-3 . . TRBV5-1 CASKGGSGSSGNTIYF TGCGCCAGCAAGGGCGGCTCGGGCAGCTCTGGAAACACCATATATTTT
TRBJ2-2 once TRBD1 TRBV7-2 CASRAGQGAIGELFF TGTGCCAGCAGGGCAGGACAGGGGGCGATCGGGGAGCTGTTTTTT
TRBJ1-1 . . TRBV9 CASAKGRQGTEAFF TGTGCCAGCGCGAAGGGGCGCCAGGGGACTGAAGCTTTCTTT
TRBJ2-7 . TRBD2 TRBV7-8 CASSHGLAGLYEQYF TGTGCCAGCAGCCATGGACTAGCGGGGTTGTACGAGCAGTACTTC
TRBJ2-7 . TRBD1 TRBV11-2 CASSLGYDRGYEQYF TGTGCCAGCAGCTTAGGTTACGACAGGGGCTACGAGCAGTACTTC
TRBJ2-7 . . TRBV14 CASSQGANYEQYF TGTGCCAGCAGCCAAGGGGCAAACTACGAGCAGTACTTC
TRBJ1-4 once . TRBV7-2 CASSFPNSKLFF TGTGCCAGCAGCTTCCCCAATTCAAAACTGTTTTTT
TRBJ2-1 . TRBD1 TRBV11-1 CASSLAPGQGWNEQFF TGTGCCAGCAGCTTAGCACCGGGACAGGGATGGAATGAGCAGTTCTTC
TRBJ2-2 . TRBD2 TRBV19 CASSIDRAAGDPGELFF TGTGCCAGTAGTATAGATCGCGCAGCGGGAGATCCCGGGGAGCTGTTTTTT
TRBJ1-1 few . TRBV5-5 CASKATVNTEAFF TGTGCCAGCAAAGCGACGGTGAACACTGAAGCTTTCTTT
TRBJ2-1 . TRBD2 TRBV11-2 CASSLISGGTYNEQFF TGTGCCAGCAGCTTAATAAGCGGGGGCACCTACAATGAGCAGTTCTTC
TRBJ1-1 . . TRBV6-6 CASSYQHSNTEAFF TGTGCCAGCAGTTACCAGCACTCGAACACTGAAGCTTTCTTT
TRBJ2-1 . . TRBV7-3 CASSSKRASYNEQFF TGTGCCAGCAGCTCCAAGCGGGCGTCCTACAATGAGCAGTTCTTC
TRBJ1-6 . TRBD1 TRBV13 CASSPGTGFGSPLHF TGTGCCAGCAGCCCGGGGACAGGGTTCGGCTCACCCCTCCACTTT
TRBJ2-1 . . TRBV9 CASSPGGKSGEQFF TGTGCCAGCAGCCCCGGTGGAAAGTCCGGTGAGCAGTTCTTC
TRBJ2-2 . TRBD1 TRBV25-1 CASSRTGDTGELFF TGTGCCAGCAGCCGCACAGGGGACACCGGGGAGCTGTTTTTT
TRBJ2-3 once TRBD2 TRBV2 CASAGGRTDTQYF TGTGCCAGCGCGGGAGGGCGTACAGATACGCAGTATTTT
TRBJ2-1 . TRBD1 TRBV10-3 CALWGTGGDEQFF TGTGCCTTATGGGGGACAGGGGGAGATGAGCAGTTCTTC
TRBJ1-1 . . TRBV30 CAWADWGTEAFF TGTGCCTGGGCCGATTGGGGCACTGAAGCTTTCTTT
TRBJ2-7 . TRBD1 TRBV5-4 CASSWGPGTGATYEQYF TGTGCCAGCAGCTGGGGACCCGGGACAGGGGCGACCTACGAGCAGTACTTC
TRBJ2-1 . . TRBV4-2 CASSPLSSNEQFF TGTGCCAGCAGCCCCCTGTCTTCCAATGAGCAGTTCTTC
TRBJ1-5 . TRBD1 TRBV28 CASSGGGLLQPQHF TGTGCCAGCTCGGGAGGGGGCTTATTGCAGCCCCAGCATTTT
TRBJ1-5 . TRBD1 TRBV6-6 CASSYSRGGDQPQHF TGTGCCAGCAGTTACTCCAGGGGGGGGGATCAGCCCCAGCATTTT
TRBJ2-2 . . TRBV6-4 CASTLDSSTGELFF TGTGCCAGCACCCTGGACAGTTCCACCGGGGAGCTGTTTTTT
TRBJ1-1 . TRBD1 TRBV28 CAGQGAGNTEAFF TGTGCCGGACAGGGGGCAGGGAACACTGAAGCTTTCTTT
TRBJ1-6 few . TRBV30 CAWNLRVGDSPLHF TGTGCCTGGAACTTGCGCGTAGGCGATTCACCCCTCCACTTT
TRBJ2-5 . . TRBV15 CATSRVTRNGETQYF TGTGCCACCAGCAGGGTTACACGGAACGGGGAGACCCAGTACTTC
TRBJ1-1 . . TRBV5-5 CASSHRERNTEAFF TGTGCCAGCAGCCACAGGGAGAGGAACACTGAAGCTTTCTTT
TRBJ2-7 . TRBD2 TRBV5-6 CASSPQPTSAAYEQYF TGTGCCAGCAGCCCGCAACCAACTAGCGCAGCCTACGAGCAGTACTTC
TRBJ1-2 . . TRBV7-6 CASSSVGGAGYTF TGTGCCAGCAGCTCGGTGGGTGGGGCCGGCTACACCTTC
TRBJ1-5 . . TRBV15 CATSRDLALEQGRKPQHF TGTGCCACCAGCAGAGATCTGGCGTTGGAACAGGGCCGTAAGCCCCAGCATTTT
TRBJ1-4 . TRBD1 TRBV27 CASSFMGQGGEKLFF TGTGCCAGCAGTTTTATGGGACAGGGGGGCGAAAAACTGTTTTTT
TRBJ1-1 . TRBD1 TRBV29-1 CSVGGQGNTEAFF TGCAGCGTTGGGGGACAGGGAAACACTGAAGCTTTCTTT
TRBJ2-1 . TRBD2 TRBV6-6 CASSLSGVPYNEQFF TGTGCCAGCAGCCTCAGCGGGGTCCCGTACAATGAGCAGTTCTTC
TRBJ1-2 . . TRBV5-6 CASSRGTSYGYTF TGTGCCAGCAGCCGTGGGACCTCCTATGGCTACACCTTC
TRBJ1-1 . TRBD1 TRBV5-4 CASSLARTGWMNTEAFF TGTGCCAGCAGCTTGGCTCGGACAGGGTGGATGAACACTGAAGCTTTCTTT
TRBJ1-2 . . TRBV4-1 CASSQIFTDLGYTF TGCGCCAGCAGCCAAATCTTCACAGATTTGGGCTACACCTTC
TRBJ2-1 medium-sized TRBD2 TRBV7-2 CASSLVGAGSDEQFF TGTGCCAGCAGCTTAGTCGGAGCGGGGAGCGATGAGCAGTTCTTC
TRBJ2-5 once . TRBV9 CASSMPGETQYF TGTGCCAGCAGCATGCCGGGAGAGACCCAGTACTTC
TRBJ1-1 . . TRBV6-5 CASRRGMAFF TGTGCCAGCAGGAGGGGTATGGCTTTCTTT
TRBJ1-1 few . TRBV19 CASSPAGLNTEAFF TGTGCCAGTAGTCCGGCGGGTCTGAACACTGAAGCTTTCTTT
TRBJ1-5 . . TRBV2 CASSLRQLYQPQHF TGTGCCAGCAGTCTTAGACAGCTTTATCAGCCCCAGCATTTT
TRBJ2-1 . TRBD2 TRBV30 CAWTPMSGGVYNEQFF TGTGCCTGGACTCCCATGAGCGGGGGGGTTTACAATGAGCAGTTCTTC